This is a list of T cell receptor beta chains from one sample in a study of identical twins. TCRdb recomputed calls from the 5' RACE reads with MiXCR, one row per CDR3 protein. Seen here are 400,000 to 500,000 distinct CDR3 sequences, roughly an eighth observed once, and the top ten hold approximately 0.98%. These data were also filed under a second study, of yellow fever vaccine responses in identical twins.

Sequencing was performed on CD4+ T cells sorted from blood. All receptors derive from a woman aged 18-29 years in good health. Both conserved end residues are part of each CDR3. The order of the fields is V gene, clone size, CDR3 protein. Clone size appears in some rows only: once, few, many, or a class for an expanded clone.

>TRBV20-1|once
CSARASPGSRDGGYEQYF
>TRBV6-2/TRBV6-3|.
CASRSHVQFF
>TRBV4-3|.
CASSQDPAPSYEQYF
>TRBV5-1|.
CASSLDFRVQETQYF
>TRBV7-9|.
CASSTRGPSGANVLTF
>TRBV30|.
CACAGLAGVVFF
>TRBV4-2|few
CASSQGISNGELFF
>TRBV20-1|.
CSAWTGVRASGRASYEQYF
>TRBV6-2/TRBV6-3|.
CASRPGYNEQFF
>TRBV12-3/TRBV12-4|.
CASSRNRGLGEKLFF
>TRBV18|.
CASSPSRQETQYF
>TRBV4-3|few
CASSQANGVGGNEQFF
>TRBV18|few
CASSPNLDYNEQFF
>TRBV20-1|.
CSATGIDMQYF
>TRBV11-2|few
CASSPFMDTQYF
>TRBV7-9|.
CASTSVKGWDVGELFF
>TRBV5-1|many
CASSLDQVTDTQYF
>TRBV6-1|few
CASSEGGLGSYEQYF
>TRBV6-5|.
CASGRKNTEAFF
>TRBV3-1|.
CASSQGQPRSPRETQYF
>TRBV12-3/TRBV12-4|.
CASSLATETQYF
>TRBV10-3|many
CAIRKAGQGARDEQFF
>TRBV6-2/TRBV6-3|few
CASSYRAYNEQFF
>TRBV7-9|few
CASSNENYGYTF
>TRBV5-8|.
CASHLSGGYTGELFF
>TRBV29-1|.
CSSWAGGRRNEQFF
>TRBV5-6|.
CASSFISTEQYF
>TRBV6-5|.
CASSSVETVNTYEQYF
>TRBV7-8|.
CASSLAGSIRDEQYF
>TRBV18|.
CASSPGAPGADTQYF
>TRBV20-1|.
CSASGLAGLYNEQFF
>TRBV7-2|.
CASSLIRGAPNTEAFF
>TRBV2|.
CASSPRGGTGYTF
>TRBV10-3|.
CAISDEGETQYF
>TRBV28|few
CASSLPGQLNTF
>TRBV7-2|.
CASSPPTTLYEQYF
>TRBV2|few
CASNQEQVETQYF
>TRBV5-1|many
CASSPWDNTNEQFF
>TRBV10-3|.
CAISDPTTSGSYNEQFF
>TRBV4-2|.
CASSNPANNEQFF
>TRBV6-2/TRBV6-3|.
CAAQRGQTNYGYTF
>TRBV7-9|.
CASSSGGGSAYEQYF
>TRBV6-1|.
CASTSGGILNEQFF
>TRBV6-2/TRBV6-3|.
CASSYNRGGTDTQYF
>TRBV28|few
CASSESGNEQYF
>TRBV24-1|.
CATSGPAASGGGQETQYF
>TRBV10-3|many
CAISEPTGEGADTQYF
>TRBV3-1|few
CASSHSPTSSYNEQFF
>TRBV7-2|.
CASSSTGGASTGELFF
>TRBV12-3/TRBV12-4|many
CASRGTSKSTDTQYF
>TRBV14|few
CASTTGRSDEQFF
>TRBV6-2/TRBV6-3|.
CASSYVQGSSSYNEQFF
>TRBV14|.
CASSQVHQETQYF
>TRBV5-1|few
CASSLDGGTMEQYF
>TRBV28|few
CASRAGLTEQYF
>TRBV20-1|.
CSAVQGAPPGELFF
>TRBV2|.
CASTLETQYF